These 23 T cell receptor beta chains came from one sample sequenced in a study of blood T cell repertoires in COVID-19. The assay was immunoSEQ multiplex PCR, and TCRdb's table has in-frame clones only and misses some. The sample consists of a few hundred thousand clones, about 87% of them appearing once. What was sequenced was peripheral blood. The receptors come from a man in his sixties or seventies with acute or convalescent COVID-19.

This chain connects TRBV28 to TRBJ2-4, with 8 bases matching TRBD1. CDR3 length: 14 residues. Per the germline V gene, CDR1 is MDHEN and CDR2 is SYDVKM. V was clipped by 2 bases and J by 5 bases; unmatched bases: 2. CDR3: CASSLGTGENIQYF. In DNA, the CDR3 is TGTGCCAGCAGTTTAGGGACAGGAGAAAACATTCAGTACTTC.

The chain joins TRBV28 to TRBJ2-3, with a weak D call TRBD2 (5 bases). Germline V gene sequence: CDR1 MDHEN, CDR2 SYDVKM. This CDR3 comprises 15 residues. The ends were cut back, 5 bases at V and 5 bases at J, with 17 bases in the middle. The DNA for the CDR3 is TGTGCCAGCAGTCCAATACAGCGGATGGGAGATACGCAGTATTTT. Protein product: CASSPIQRMGDTQYF.

The V gene is TRBV2, the J gene TRBJ2-5, with TRBD1 identical over 7 bases. The CDR3 totals 12 residues. The V segment lost 3 bases and the J segment 6 bases; nucleotides outside the gene matches: 1. Germline V gene data show CDR1 as SNHLY and CDR2 as FYNNEI. CDR3 amino acids: CASSDRGKTQYF. The DNA for the CDR3 is TGTGCCAGCAGTGACAGGGGGAAGACCCAGTACTTC.

This sequence joins TRBV7-9 and TRBJ2-3; 10 nucleotides match TRBD2. The CDR3 runs to 15 residues. Germline V CDR1 and CDR2: SEHNR, FQNEAQ (reference sequence). The ends lost 5 bases at V and 2 bases at J; junction bases unmatched: 4. The CDR3 is CASSTSGANTDTQYF. The CDR3 coding sequence is TGTGCCAGCAGCACTAGCGGGGCTAACACAGATACGCAGTATTTT.

V usage is TRBV11-3 and J usage is TRBJ2-7, with 7 nucleotides matching TRBD2. After removal of 1 base from V and 2 bases from J, the junction contained 5 bases not matched to a gene. Looked up from germline, CDR1 is SGHNT and CDR2 is YENEEA. CDR3 length equals 15 residues. The DNA of the CDR3 is TGTGCCAGCAGCTTAGGTAGCGGGCCTACCTACGAGCAGTACTTC. It translates to CASSLGSGPTYEQYF. Full variable domain (outside the CDR3, taken from reference TRBV11-3 and TRBJ2-7): EAGVVQSPRYKIIEKKQPVAFWCNPISGHNTLYWYLQNLGQGPELLIRYENEEAVDDSQLPKDRFSAERLKGVDSTLKIQPAELGDSAVYLCASSLGSGPTYEQYFGPGTRLTVT.

The rearrangement links TRBV28 to TRBJ2-5, with TRBD1 matching 9 bases. V lost 10 bases and J lost 5; bases outside the gene matches: 11. CDR3 length: 14 amino acids. The germline gives CDR1 MDHEN, CDR2 SYDVKM. This chain's CDR3 is CATSLQGASETQYF. The CDR3 nucleotides read TGTGCCACCTCCTTACAGGGGGCATCGGAGACCCAGTACTTC. The entire variable domain, with the rest obtained from reference TRBV28 and TRBJ2-5, is as follows: DVKVTQSSRYLVKRTGEKVFLECVQDMDHENMFWYRQDPGLGLRLIYFSYDVKMKEKGDIPEGYSVSREKKERFSLILESASTNQTSMYLCATSLQGASETQYFGPGTRLLVL.

The V gene is TRBV19, the J gene TRBJ2-7; 12 nucleotides agree with TRBD2. CDR1 and CDR2 from the germline V gene are LNHDA and SQIVND (reference sequence). The CDR3 runs 18 residues. With 5 bases clipped from V and 3 bases from J, the junction kept 14 bases outside the gene matches. The CDR3 nucleotides are TGTGCCAGTAGTCCCCTTCCCGGGACTAGCGGGTCGGGCTACGAGCAGTACTTC. It yields the protein CASSPLPGTSGSGYEQYF. Full variable domain (remainder filled in from reference TRBV19 and TRBJ2-7): DGGITQSPKYLFRKEGQNVTLSCEQNLNHDAMYWYRQDPGQGLRLIYYSQIVNDFQKGDIAEGYSVSREKKESFPLTVTSAQKNPTAFYLCASSPLPGTSGSGYEQYFGPGTRLTVT.

The J gene is TRBJ1-2, the V gene TRBV6-6; D possibly corresponds to TRBD1 (5 bases). The V gene's germline CDR1 is MNHNY and CDR2 SVGAGI (reference sequence). This CDR3 is built from 13 residues. V shed 6 bases and J shed 5 bases, with 13 bases lying between them. Here the CDR3 reads CASSPGGGYGYTF. The CDR3 DNA reads as TGTGCCAGCAGCCCCGGGGGAGGTTATGGCTACACCTTC.

The gene calls are TRBV29-1 and TRBJ1-1; D not certain. Trimming shortened V by 8 bases and J by 0 bases, and 7 bases separated the two germline ends. Germline V lookup: CDR1 SQVTM, CDR2 ANQGSEA. This CDR3 is built from 11 residues. CDR3 sequence (DNA): TGCAGCACTACACTGAACACTGAAGCTTTCTTT. As protein: CSTTLNTEAFF.

This clone has a single count. The chain couples TRBV7-9 to TRBJ2-7; the match to TRBD2 covers 7 bases. Germline V gene lookup returns CDR1 SEHNR and CDR2 FQNEAQ (reference sequence). After removal of 1 base from V and 6 bases from J, the junction contained 3 bases not matched to a gene. This CDR3 is built from 13 residues. The CDR3: CASSLVWGGEQYF. CDR3 DNA: TGTGCCAGCAGCTTAGTTTGGGGGGGCGAGCAGTACTTC.

The genes are TRBV9 and TRBJ1-6; weak D call: TRBD1 (5 bases). CDR1 is SGDLS and CDR2 is YYNGEE in the germline V gene. Trimming pared 0 bases from V and 10 bases from J, leaving 14 bases between. The CDR3 length is 15 residues. In nucleotides, the CDR3 is TGTGCCAGCAGCGTAGCTCCGGGGGTGGACTCACCCCTCCACTTT. Translating it yields CASSVAPGVDSPLHF. Filled out from reference TRBV9 and TRBJ1-6, the complete variable domain reads DSGVTQTPKHLITATGQRVTLRCSPRSGDLSVYWYQQSLDQGLQFLIQYYNGEERAKGNILERFSAQQFPDLHSELNLSSLELGDSALYFCASSVAPGVDSPLHFGNGTRLTVT.

This sequence joins TRBV28 and TRBJ1-3; D is unclear. With 4 bases removed from V and 0 bases from J, the gap between germline ends came to 7 bases. The CDR3 is 14 amino acids. Germline loops: CDR1 MDHEN, CDR2 SYDVKM. CDR3 residues: CASSSASSGNTIYF. The CDR3 DNA reads TGTGCCAGCAGTTCCGCTAGCTCTGGAAACACCATATATTTT.

This chain joins TRBV6-2 or TRBV6-3 and TRBJ1-2, with 8 bases lining up with TRBD1. V was pared by 2 bases and J by 4 bases, with 6 bases of the junction left unmatched. CDR3 length equals 15 residues. Germline CDR1 and CDR2: MNHEY and SVGEGT. The DNA of the CDR3 is TGTGCCAGCAGTTACGGGGTCGGGACAGGCTATGGCTACACCTTC. Amino acid sequence: CASSYGVGTGYGYTF.

The chain links TRBV19 to TRBJ2-1; 7 bases agree with TRBD2. This CDR3 comprises 16 residues. Germline values: CDR1 LNHDA, CDR2 SQIVND (reference sequence). V shed 8 bases, J shed 7 bases, and the junction held 17 bases outside the gene matches. The CDR3 loop is CASASGKKGLVNEQFF. In nucleotides, the CDR3 is TGTGCCAGTGCGAGCGGGAAAAAGGGGTTAGTTAATGAGCAGTTCTTC.

This clone was counted only a few times. This chain links TRBV5-1 with TRBJ1-4; D remains ambiguous. This CDR3 is 17 amino acids long. V lost 4 bases, J lost 4 bases, and 20 bases lay in between. Per the germline V gene, CDR1 is SGHRS and CDR2 is YFSETQ. The CDR3: CASSAPGSEKGNEKLFF. The CDR3 nucleotides read TGCGCCAGCAGCGCCCCCGGGAGCGAAAAAGGTAATGAAAAACTGTTTTTT.

CDR3 coding DNA: TGTGCCATCAGTGAGTCGGGCGGGAGGGCCGAGCAGTACTTC. Its translation: CAISESGGRAEQYF. The gene calls are TRBV10-3 and TRBJ2-7; 9 bases fit TRBD2. Germline V gives CDR1 ENHRY, CDR2 SYGVKD. The CDR3 totals 14 residues. The trim removed 0 bases at V and 6 bases at J, leaving 3 bases unmatched.

The CDR3 loop is CSAPLGETQYF. As DNA, the CDR3 is TGCAGTGCTCCCCTCGGGGAGACCCAGTACTTC. This chain joins TRBV20-1 and TRBJ2-5; D not certain. The CDR3 is 11 residues long. The V gene lost 5 bases and the J gene lost 5 bases, with 9 bases spanning the gap. CDR1 and CDR2 from the germline V gene are DFQATT and SNEGSKA (reference sequence).

The V gene is TRBV2, the J gene TRBJ1-4; D call uncertain. The CDR3 spans 18 residues. The ends were cut back, 4 bases at V and 9 bases at J, with 27 bases in the middle. Germline lookup yields CDR1 SNHLY and CDR2 FYNNEI. This chain's CDR3 is CASSAREGPLQLMKKLFF. CDR3 DNA sequence: TGTGCCAGCAGTGCCCGGGAGGGTCCTCTTCAACTAATGAAAAAACTGTTTTTT.

The V gene is TRBV15, the J gene TRBJ2-5; TRBD2 agrees at 10 bases. CDR1 LNHNV and CDR2 YYDKDF come from the germline V gene (reference sequence). V lost 0 bases and J lost 1; bases outside the gene matches: 11. There are 19 residues in the CDR3. The CDR3 protein is CATSRDGSGRATIQETQYF. The DNA for the CDR3 is TGTGCCACCAGCAGAGATGGGAGCGGGAGGGCCACTATCCAAGAGACCCAGTACTTC. Full variable domain (missing parts from reference TRBV15 and TRBJ2-5): DAMVIQNPRYQVTQFGKPVTLSCSQTLNHNVMYWYQQKSSQAPKLLFHYYDKDFNNEADTPDNFQSRRPNTSFCFLDIRSPGLGDTAMYLCATSRDGSGRATIQETQYFGPGTRLLVL.

J is TRBJ2-5 and V is TRBV27; D unclear. This CDR3 contains 14 residues. Germline V CDR1 and CDR2: MNHEY, SMNVEV (reference sequence). Trimming cost V 6 bases and J 5 bases, with 16 bases left between them. The CDR3 sequence: CASRPSWSWETQYF. The CDR3, as DNA: TGTGCCAGCAGGCCCAGTTGGAGCTGGGAGACCCAGTACTTC.

This rearrangement joins TRBV24-1 to TRBJ2-5; TRBD1 aligns across 8 bases. This CDR3 has 16 residues. The ends lost 4 bases at V and 3 bases at J; junction bases unmatched: 9. Germline CDR1 and CDR2: KGHDR and SFDVKD. CDR3 residues: CATSDRTGTVEETQYF. DNA of the CDR3: TGTGCCACCAGTGACAGGACAGGGACGGTGGAAGAGACCCAGTACTTC.

This clone was recorded only once. The chain couples TRBV9 to TRBJ2-3; the D is unclear. Germline-derived CDR1 and CDR2 are SGDLS and YYNGEE. The ends were cut back, 1 base at V and 4 bases at J, with 7 bases in the middle. CDR3 size: 13 residues. The CDR3 spells CASSVRVADTQYF. In DNA, the CDR3 is TGTGCCAGCAGCGTACGAGTAGCAGATACGCAGTATTTT. The full variable domain, its missing parts supplied by reference TRBV9 and TRBJ2-3, is DSGVTQTPKHLITATGQRVTLRCSPRSGDLSVYWYQQSLDQGLQFLIQYYNGEERAKGNILERFSAQQFPDLHSELNLSSLELGDSALYFCASSVRVADTQYFGPGTRLTVL.

The chain combines TRBV6-5 with TRBJ2-7; the match to TRBD2 covers 9 bases. The V segment lost 5 bases and the J segment 2 bases; nucleotides outside the gene matches: 7. There are 15 residues in the CDR3. The germline V gene has CDR1 MNHEY and CDR2 SVGAGI. CDR3 nucleotide sequence: TGTGCCAGCAGTAACCGACTAGCGGTTCCCTACGAGCAGTACTTC. Translating gives CASSNRLAVPYEQYF.